This T cell receptor (beta chain) emerged from a study of neurological immune-mediated disorders (dated by TCRdb to about 2019). About the investigation overall: The study compared peripheral blood TCR-beta repertoires of HTLV-I-associated myelopathy (HAM/TSP) patients, multiple sclerosis patients and healthy controls using UMI-based sequencing. The cohort comprised 68 subjects: about 15 HAM/TSP patients, 34 multiple sclerosis patients and 20 healthy controls. The approximately 99 TCR-beta libraries included longitudinal samples, technical triplicates and paired sorted CD4+ and CD8+ T-cell subsets alongside PBMC samples. Results the study describes overall, beyond this receptor: Expanded clones from different subjects shared no identical CDR3 amino acid sequences, which suggests that TCR-beta repertoires were private in all groups. TCR clonal expansion was highest in HAM/TSP patients and lowest in MS patients, with MS patients falling below even healthy controls.

cDNA was synthesized by template-switch 5'RACE using a primer with a 10-nucleotide random unique molecular identifier that tagged each TCR transcript. Each sequencing run produced over 200 million TCR-beta sequences covering 15-18 subjects. The RNeasy kit was used to extract total RNA. The KAPA Real-time Library Amplification kit was used to amplify TCR-beta VDJ regions with primers for the TCR constant region and the 5'RACE anchor. Sample indexes and Illumina adaptors were added in a first PCR, after which library yield was increased in a second PCR. After Ampure bead purification, the TCR product of roughly 650 bp was size-selected on a 2% E-gel SizeSelection system. Before pooling, library quality was checked on a Bioanalyzer, concentration was measured with Qubit, and libraries were quantified with the Kapa Library Quantification kit. Libraries were sequenced paired-end 2 x 150 bp on an Illumina HiSeq 2500. To increase sequence diversity, roughly 24-32% phiX was spiked into each library pool. The study's processing was this. The quality-filtered reads were processed with the UMI-based MiGEC pipeline, whose error correction step removed more than 80% of the raw TCR sequences. VDJ genes were aligned to IMGT germline references, and each clonotype was defined by a unique CDR3 amino acid sequence together with V-J genes. VDJtools evaluated clonal expansion, Shannon diversity and CDR3 relatedness (CalcPairwiseDistances, ClusterSamples); CLCbio workbench built phylogenetic trees. A clone was classed as expanded if it had 8 or more unique UMIs, a cutoff based on coefficient-of-variation modelling across technical triplicates. The raw public data were reprocessed by TCRdb itself: fastp quality trimming at Q25, MiXCR clonotype calling, in-frame beta chains only. Duplicate CDR3 protein sequences are folded into a single record with the most common DNA and genes. Here the V and J calls rest on TCRdb's processing, not on the authors' analysis. This sample has around 78,000 distinct CDR3 sequences in its table, and roughly 15% of those were observed once. The ten largest clones capture 15% of the sample.

This clonotype was seen a handful of times. No antigen is known for it. No base qualities exist here, and no much larger clone lies one base off it. Healthy controls were blood bank volunteers in Maryland, USA. Unsorted PBMC libraries were generated from 2 million PBMCs stored in RNAlater at -80 °C until RNA extraction. PBMCs were separated from peripheral blood using Ficoll-Hypaque density gradient centrifugation and then cryopreserved in liquid nitrogen. The sample taken for sequencing was PBMCs. This receptor was obtained from a woman aged 40 to 50 in good health.

In nucleotide form, the sequence is TGCGCCAGCAGCTTCGGGAGGGGGCAGACCGGGGAGCTGTTTTTT. It codes for CASSFGRGQTGELFF. The sequence joins TRBV5-1 to TRBJ2-2; the D gene is perhaps TRBD2, on 8 matching bases. CDR1 and CDR2 are read off the germline V gene as SGHRS and YFSETQ. From its cysteine to its phenylalanine, the CDR3 spans 15 amino acids. The read is trimmed to its CDR3 DNA, 45 bases read in frame from base 1. Between the V and J ends, shortened by 2 bases and 5 bases respectively, the junction contains 13 bases.